Presented here are 5 T cell receptor beta chains from one specimen sequenced in a study of control samples from healthy donors and cancer patients. Generated by immunoSEQ multiplex PCR, the TCRdb table keeps only in-frame clones and is missing some. Of tens of thousands of clones listed, less than 90% are singletons. The specimen was blood. The receptors were gathered from a woman aged 50 to 65 in good health.

This chain links TRBV28 with TRBJ1-2; 11 bases align to TRBD1. Germline V gene lookup returns CDR1 MDHEN and CDR2 SYDVKM. The CDR3 consists of 17 residues. With V trimmed by 4 bases and J by 7 bases, 14 bases remained unmatched. The CDR3 reads CASSSSGTGGVVSGYTF. CDR3 DNA: TGTGCCAGCAGTTCTTCCGGGACAGGGGGTGTCGTTAGTGGCTACACCTTC.

This clone was detected once. The chain links TRBV7-9 to TRBJ1-3; the D gene is possibly TRBD1 (6 bases). Trimming cost V 5 bases and J 0 bases, with 11 bases left between them. CDR3 size: 15 residues. Germline CDR1 reads SEHNR; CDR2 reads FQNEAQ (reference sequence). In DNA, the CDR3 is TGTGCCAGCAGCCTTACAGGGAACTCTGGAAACACCATATATTTT. Encoded protein: CASSLTGNSGNTIYF.

DNA of the CDR3: TGCGCCAGCAGCTTGGGCCATGGGTACGAGCAGTACTTC. Its protein is CASSLGHGYEQYF. The V gene is TRBV5-1, the J gene TRBJ2-7; D not resolved. V lost 0 bases and J lost 4, with 8 bases in between. The germline V gene has CDR1 SGHRS and CDR2 YFSETQ. The CDR3 consists of 13 residues.

The chain carries TRBV28 and TRBJ1-2, with 10 nucleotides matching TRBD1. The CDR3 is 15 amino acids. Germline V gives CDR1 MDHEN, CDR2 SYDVKM. With 5 bases clipped from V and 3 bases from J, the junction kept 6 bases outside the gene matches. CDR3 nucleotide sequence: TGTGCCAGCAGTGCCTGGGGACAGGGGCACTATGGCTACACCTTC. Protein: CASSAWGQGHYGYTF.

This clone was counted a few times. The V call is TRBV28, the J call TRBJ2-7; tentative D call: TRBD1 (5 bases). V shed 6 bases and J shed 2 bases, with 14 bases lying between them. Germline CDR1 and CDR2: MDHEN and SYDVKM. This CDR3 has 14 residues. In nucleotides, the CDR3 is TGTGCCAGCAGGTCTTCGGACACACCCTACGAGCAGTACTTC. It translates to CASRSSDTPYEQYF.